A selection of T cell receptor beta chains follows, all from one sample in a study of cytomegalovirus exposure and HLA in healthy donors. Measured with immunoSEQ multiplex PCR; TCRdb has only the in-frame clones, and not every one. Of about 130,000 clones in the sample, 73% were seen once. The sequencing input was PBMCs. These receptors all come from a man aged 55 to 70 in good health and CMV-seropositive. CDR3s include the opening cysteine and the closing phenylalanine or tryptophan. Fields, in order: J gene, V gene, D gene, clone size, CDR3 protein, CDR3 DNA. A D gene is named only where the DNA matches it firmly. Only part of the rows carry a size: once, few, many, or a class if the clone is expanded.

j_call: TRBJ2-2; v_call: TRBV5-1; d_call: NA; clone_size: NA; cdr3_aa: CASSLAGGTGELFF; cdr3_nt: TGCGCCAGCAGCTTGGCCGGAGGGACCGGGGAGCTGTTTTTT
j_call: TRBJ1-4; v_call: TRBV21-1; d_call: NA; clone_size: once; cdr3_aa: CASSKEPDSRTPEKLFF; cdr3_nt: TGTGCCAGCAGCAAAGAACCGGACAGCCGAACCCCTGAAAAACTGTTTTTT
j_call: TRBJ1-2; v_call: TRBV2; d_call: NA; clone_size: few; cdr3_aa: CASSRGGNYGYTF; cdr3_nt: TGTGCCAGCAGTAGGGGGGGCAACTATGGCTACACCTTC
j_call: TRBJ2-1; v_call: TRBV5-1; d_call: TRBD2; clone_size: NA; cdr3_aa: CASSSMSGGAGKGYNEQFF; cdr3_nt: TGCGCCAGCAGCTCAATGAGCGGGGGGGCAGGAAAGGGGTACAATGAGCAGTTCTTC
j_call: TRBJ2-2; v_call: TRBV7-8; d_call: NA; clone_size: few; cdr3_aa: CASRRTRVTNTGELFF; cdr3_nt: TGTGCCAGCAGGCGGACTCGTGTTACGAACACCGGGGAGCTGTTTTTT
j_call: TRBJ2-3; v_call: TRBV9; d_call: NA; clone_size: NA; cdr3_aa: CASSVGGVPDTQYF; cdr3_nt: TGTGCCAGCAGCGTAGGGGGGGTTCCAGATACGCAGTATTTT
j_call: TRBJ2-7; v_call: TRBV18; d_call: TRBD1; clone_size: few; cdr3_aa: CASSPQGVGWEQYF; cdr3_nt: TGTGCCAGCTCACCTCAGGGGGTAGGTTGGGAGCAGTACTTC
j_call: TRBJ1-5; v_call: TRBV2; d_call: NA; clone_size: NA; cdr3_aa: CASSDGPRGPAPQHF; cdr3_nt: TGTGCCAGCAGTGACGGGCCCCGGGGTCCGGCGCCCCAGCATTTT
j_call: TRBJ2-3; v_call: TRBV30; d_call: NA; clone_size: NA; cdr3_aa: CAWETGSTQYF; cdr3_nt: TGTGCCTGGGAAACAGGGAGTACGCAGTATTTT
j_call: TRBJ2-5; v_call: TRBV10-2; d_call: NA; clone_size: NA; cdr3_aa: CASSYQPQETQYF; cdr3_nt: TGCGCCAGCAGCTATCAACCTCAAGAGACCCAGTACTTC
j_call: TRBJ1-2; v_call: TRBV10-3; d_call: NA; clone_size: NA; cdr3_aa: CAISESNRGANGYTF; cdr3_nt: TGTGCCATCAGTGAGTCGAATCGGGGAGCGAATGGCTACACCTTC
j_call: TRBJ2-7; v_call: TRBV19; d_call: NA; clone_size: NA; cdr3_aa: CASTPSRVTPYEQYF; cdr3_nt: TGTGCCAGTACTCCCTCCCGGGTCACCCCCTACGAGCAGTACTTC
j_call: TRBJ1-2; v_call: TRBV2; d_call: NA; clone_size: NA; cdr3_aa: CASSEGEYGYTF; cdr3_nt: TGTGCCAGCAGTGAAGGAGAATATGGCTACACCTTC
j_call: TRBJ1-2; v_call: TRBV19; d_call: NA; clone_size: NA; cdr3_aa: CASSHWGPNYGYTF; cdr3_nt: TGTGCCAGTAGCCATTGGGGCCCGAACTATGGCTACACCTTC
j_call: TRBJ2-2; v_call: TRBV30; d_call: NA; clone_size: once; cdr3_aa: CAWSVLQRRGTGELFF; cdr3_nt: TGTGCCTGGAGTGTACTCCAGAGGAGGGGAACCGGGGAGCTGTTTTTT
j_call: TRBJ1-1; v_call: TRBV6-5; d_call: NA; clone_size: NA; cdr3_aa: CASSYPGVNTEAFF; cdr3_nt: TGTGCCAGCAGTTATCCAGGGGTGAACACTGAAGCTTTCTTT
j_call: TRBJ2-7; v_call: TRBV5-1; d_call: NA; clone_size: NA; cdr3_aa: CASSLVLQGSHEQYF; cdr3_nt: TGCGCCAGCAGCTTGGTGTTACAGGGTTCCCACGAGCAGTACTTC
j_call: TRBJ1-1; v_call: TRBV27; d_call: NA; clone_size: NA; cdr3_aa: CASSHLTGRNTEAFF; cdr3_nt: TGTGCCAGCAGTCACCTAACAGGGCGGAACACTGAAGCTTTCTTT
j_call: TRBJ1-1; v_call: TRBV7-9; d_call: NA; clone_size: many; cdr3_aa: CASSLGAGRRHEAFF; cdr3_nt: TGTGCCAGCAGCTTAGGGGCAGGGCGTCGACATGAAGCTTTCTTT
j_call: TRBJ1-4; v_call: TRBV9; d_call: TRBD1; clone_size: NA; cdr3_aa: CASSVGGTGTDYDWDEKLFF; cdr3_nt: TGTGCCAGCAGCGTAGGAGGGACCGGGACAGACTATGATTGGGATGAAAAACTGTTTTTT
j_call: TRBJ2-2; v_call: TRBV5-4; d_call: NA; clone_size: NA; cdr3_aa: CASSFDWSNTGELFF; cdr3_nt: TGTGCCAGCAGCTTCGACTGGTCGAACACCGGGGAGCTGTTTTTT
j_call: TRBJ2-7; v_call: TRBV6-5; d_call: TRBD1; clone_size: few; cdr3_aa: CASSYGTGDYEQYF; cdr3_nt: TGTGCCAGCAGTTATGGGACAGGGGACTACGAGCAGTACTTC